A single sample is the source of the 11 T cell receptor beta chains below, sequenced in a study of T-cell memory formation after mild COVID-19. MiXCR, applied by TCRdb to the 5' RACE reads, yields one record per CDR3 protein. The sample shows about 290,000 distinct CDR3 sequences, about 16% of them seen only once. Sequencing was performed on PBMCs or a T cell subset sorted from them (not recorded which). The receptors derive from a man aged 18-30 years who had mild COVID-19 (a few samples of this study predate the infection). Cell type and time point are not known.

This clonotype appeared a few times. V gene TRBV25-1 combines with J gene TRBJ1-2; 7 positions match TRBD1. The germline CDR1 and CDR2 sequences are MGHDK and SYGVNS. This CDR3 has 13 residues. Trimming removed 4 bases from V and 3 bases from J; junction bases left unmatched: 2. The CDR3 nucleotides read TGTGCCAGCAGTGTCGGGACAGACTATGGCTACACCTTC. This translates into CASSVGTDYGYTF.

The rearrangement joins TRBV28 to TRBJ1-2; 9 bases align to TRBD1. The CDR3 consists of 14 residues. In germline, CDR1 is MDHEN, CDR2 SYDVKM. V lost 8 bases and J lost 8; bases outside the gene matches: 12. CDR3 sequence (DNA): TGTGCCAGCGGCCAACTCACAGGGGGCGAGGGCTACACCTTC. Amino acid sequence: CASGQLTGGEGYTF.

The gene calls are TRBV5-6 and TRBJ1-3; TRBD1 agrees at 9 bases. CDR3 length: 16 residues. Germline CDR1 and CDR2: SGHDT and YYEEEE. J lost 2 bases, V lost 4 bases, and 7 bases had no gene match. The CDR3 region has the DNA TGTGCCAGCAGCCCGCTGCGGACAGGGGCTGGAAACACCATATATTTT. Translation: CASSPLRTGAGNTIYF.

This clonotype was seen a few times. This chain connects TRBV20-1 to TRBJ1-1, with D possibly TRBD1 on 6 matching bases. CDR3 length equals 12 residues. Germline V lookup: CDR1 DFQATT, CDR2 SNEGSKA (reference sequence). DNA for the CDR3: TGCAGATCCGAGGGGGGGCTTACTGAAGCTTTCTTT. It specifies CRSEGGLTEAFF.

The chain has TRBV20-1 and TRBJ1-2, with unresolved D. Trimming took off 5 bases at V and 3 bases at J, with 10 bases between the two ends. The V gene's germline CDR1 is DFQATT and CDR2 SNEGSKA (reference sequence). The CDR3 runs 12 residues. The CDR3 region has the DNA TGCAGTGCTGGTAAAAGGGACTATGGCTACACCTTC. Translation: CSAGKRDYGYTF.

This chain links TRBV5-5 with TRBJ2-2; the match to TRBD2 covers 8 bases. Trimming at V came to 5 bases and at J to 6 bases, leaving 18 bases not matched to a gene. The CDR3 spans 18 residues. From germline, CDR1 is SGHKS and CDR2 YYEKEE (reference sequence). The CDR3 DNA reads TGTGCCAGCAGTTTTCTACTTGGGGAGCGGGGGACCGCCGGGGAGCTGTTTTTT. Protein product: CASSFLLGERGTAGELFF.

This CDR3 reads CASSEVQIATNEKLFF. CDR3 DNA: TGTGCCAGCAGTGAAGTACAGATTGCAACTAATGAAAAACTGTTTTTT. The V gene is TRBV2, the J gene TRBJ1-4; D is undetermined. Trimming stripped 1 base from V and 0 bases from J, with 9 bases between. The CDR3 loop spans 16 amino acids. Germline V gene sequence: CDR1 SNHLY, CDR2 FYNNEI.

This clonotype came up many times. The chain combines TRBV6-1 with TRBJ2-3; D is unclear. V lost 3 bases and J lost 7, with 17 bases in between. Germline CDR1 MNHNS, CDR2 SASEGT. The CDR3 consists of 15 residues. CDR3 DNA sequence: TGTGCCAGCAGTGATACCGGCAGCTTGAGGAATACGCAGTATTTT. Translation: CASSDTGSLRNTQYF.

The chain combines TRBV7-3 with TRBJ2-3; 9 bases are shared with TRBD2. In germline, CDR1 is SGHTA, CDR2 FQGTGA. J gave up 4 bases and V 5 bases, and 13 bases lay outside the gene matches. CDR3 size: 17 residues. As DNA, the CDR3 is TGTGCCAGCAGCCCGACTTTGCGGGGGGGCCTTGCAGATACGCAGTATTTT. Encoded protein: CASSPTLRGGLADTQYF.

The chain has TRBV21-1 and TRBJ1-1; the DNA was not compared with TRBD1, the D call given in the table. TRBV21-1 constitutes a pseudogene. The length of the CDR3 is 20 residues. The CDR3 coding sequence is TGTGCCAGCAGCAAATATCCCGACGGTTGGGCCGAGGGGCTGAACACTGAAGCTTTCTTT. It yields the protein CASSKYPDGWAEGLNTEAFF.

This clonotype was counted many times. This sequence joins TRBV11-1 and TRBJ2-5, with 7 bases aligning to TRBD2. The CDR3 has 14 amino acids. V dropped 7 bases and J dropped 4; count of bases not matched to a gene: 9. The germline CDR1 and CDR2 sequences are SGHAT and FQDESV (reference sequence). The CDR3 DNA is TGTGCCAGCATCGAATCTTCTAGCGGAGAGACCCAGTACTTC. Protein product: CASIESSSGETQYF.